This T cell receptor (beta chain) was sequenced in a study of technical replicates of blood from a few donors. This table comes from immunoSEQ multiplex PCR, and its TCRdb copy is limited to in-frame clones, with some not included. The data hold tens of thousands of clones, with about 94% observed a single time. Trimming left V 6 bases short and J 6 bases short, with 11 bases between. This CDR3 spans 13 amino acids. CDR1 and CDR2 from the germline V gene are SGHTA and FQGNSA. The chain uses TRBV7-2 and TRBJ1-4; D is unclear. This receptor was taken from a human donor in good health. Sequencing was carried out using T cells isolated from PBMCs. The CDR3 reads CASRERRDEKLFF. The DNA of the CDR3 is TGTGCCAGCAGGGAGAGGAGGGATGAAAAACTGTTTTTT.